This TCR beta chain derives from a study of response to subunit inactivated influenza vaccine. Points from the study as a whole: Authors suggested few new T cells are recruited by each seasonal influenza vaccination.

The length of the CDR3 is 15 residues. Germline V CDR1 and CDR2: SSHAT, FNYEAQ (reference sequence). TCRdb analysed the RT-PCR reads with MiXCR anew, one entry per CDR3 protein. The table shows 150,000 or so distinct CDR3 sequences, with about 10% occurring only once. As regards this clonotype: Antigen: not known. A junction boundary mismatches the germline segment, possibly from a read error.

This sequence was found in a man between 50 and 75 years old who received an inactivated influenza vaccine. The sequenced sample was CD8+ T cells sorted from PBMCs, obtained roughly 24 months after vaccination. The chain couples TRBV7-7 to TRBJ2-1; 12 nucleotides align to TRBD2. The CDR3 sequence is CAISRTSGAYNEQFF. The CDR3 coding sequence is TGTGCCATCAGCCGGACTAGCGGGGCGTACAATGAGCAGTTCTTC.